This TCR beta chain is from a study of blood T cell repertoires in COVID-19. As for the study in general: Whether acute or convalescent, the COVID-19 samples came from the United States, Italy and Spain.

Worth noting for this clone: This same CDR3 is encoded by further DNA sequences in the sample.

Profiling relied on immunoSEQ multiplex PCR, and the TCRdb table lists in-frame clones only, not all of them. The sample yields about 190,000 clones, less than 80% seen once. CDR3 size: 14 residues. The germline V and J ends were trimmed by 0 bases and 0 bases, with 6 bases remaining between them. In germline, CDR1 is SGHRS, CDR2 YFSETQ. Sequencing was done on a sample of peripheral blood. This chain joins TRBV5-1 and TRBJ1-1; D gene uncertain. The TCR comes from a woman between 45 and 65 years old with acute or convalescent COVID-19. The DNA of the CDR3 is TGCGCCAGCAGCTTGGTTATTATGAACACTGAAGCTTTCTTT. It codes for CASSLVIMNTEAFF. Together with reference TRBV5-1 and TRBJ1-1, the CDR3 gives the full variable domain: KAGVTQTPRYLIKTRGQQVTLSCSPISGHRSVSWYQQTPGQGLQFLFEYFSETQRNKGNFPGRFSGRQFSNSRSEMNVSTLELGDSALYLCASSLVIMNTEAFFGQGTRLTVV.